The present T cell receptor (beta chain) was sequenced within a study of control samples from healthy donors and cancer patients. Germline lookup yields CDR1 MGHRA and CDR2 YSYEKL. This CDR3 spans 14 amino acids. Trimming cost V 4 bases and J 5 bases; bases outside gene matches: 5. Sequencing was performed with immunoSEQ multiplex PCR; in TCRdb, only in-frame clones are kept and a portion is missing. Of 80,000 or so clones listed, around 94% are singletons. The sample taken for sequencing was blood. The chain is built from TRBV4-1 and TRBJ2-1, with 7 positions matching TRBD1. This clonotype was sampled from a woman in her 40s in good health. CDR3 DNA: TGCGCCAGCAGCCCTGGACAGGTCCACAATGAGCAGTTCTTC. It yields the protein CASSPGQVHNEQFF.